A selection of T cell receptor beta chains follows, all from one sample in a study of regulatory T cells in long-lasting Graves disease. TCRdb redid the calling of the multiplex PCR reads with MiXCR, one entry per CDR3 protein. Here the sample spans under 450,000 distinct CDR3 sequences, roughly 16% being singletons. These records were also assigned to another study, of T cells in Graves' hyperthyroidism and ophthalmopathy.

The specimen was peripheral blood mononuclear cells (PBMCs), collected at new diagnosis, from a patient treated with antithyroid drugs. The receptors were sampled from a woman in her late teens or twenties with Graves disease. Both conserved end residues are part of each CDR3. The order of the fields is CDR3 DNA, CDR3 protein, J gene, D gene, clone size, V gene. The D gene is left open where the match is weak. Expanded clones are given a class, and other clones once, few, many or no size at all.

DNA: TGTGCCAGCAGGCTACAGGGGGCTAGCTCACCCCTCCACTTT
CDR3: CASRLQGASSPLHF
J: TRBJ1-6
D: TRBD1
size: many
V: TRBV13

DNA: TGCGCCAGCAGCTTGGGGACTAGCGGGAGTACGGAGACCCAGTACTTC
CDR3: CASSLGTSGSTETQYF
J: TRBJ2-5
D: TRBD2
size: few
V: TRBV5-1

DNA: TGTGCCACCAGCCCCCGGGGAGACTCAGAGGCCCAGTACTTC
CDR3: CATSPRGDSEAQYF
J: TRBJ2-5
D: -
size: few
V: TRBV15

DNA: TGTGCCAGCAGTTACTCGAGGAGGGCGGAAGGCTACGAGCAGTACTTC
CDR3: CASSYSRRAEGYEQYF
J: TRBJ2-7
D: -
size: few
V: TRBV6-6

DNA: TGTGCCAGCAGCGATCCTGGGCTACGCTATGGCTACACCTTC
CDR3: CASSDPGLRYGYTF
J: TRBJ1-2
D: -
size: many
V: TRBV6-1

DNA: TGCGCCAGCAGGGGCTCCTACAATGAGCAGTTCTTC
CDR3: CASRGSYNEQFF
J: TRBJ2-1
D: -
size: many
V: TRBV5-1

DNA: TGTGCCAGCAGCCAAGGGGAGAAGGGCTACAATGAGCAGTTCTTC
CDR3: CASSQGEKGYNEQFF
J: TRBJ2-1
D: -
size: many
V: TRBV4-2

DNA: TGTGCCAGCAGTTTTCTACGGAACTACGAGCAGTACTTC
CDR3: CASSFLRNYEQYF
J: TRBJ2-7
D: -
size: many
V: TRBV28

DNA: TGTGCCAGCAGCCAAGATCGCCCGGGAAGCTCCTACGAGCAGTACTTC
CDR3: CASSQDRPGSSYEQYF
J: TRBJ2-7
D: -
size: few
V: TRBV4-2

DNA: TGTGCCAGCGGGACTAGCGGCTACAATGAGCAGTTCTTC
CDR3: CASGTSGYNEQFF
J: TRBJ2-1
D: TRBD2
size: -
V: TRBV12-3/TRBV12-4

DNA: TGTGCCAGCAGTTACTCGGCAGGGGGCACCTATGGCTACACCTTC
CDR3: CASSYSAGGTYGYTF
J: TRBJ1-2
D: TRBD1
size: -
V: TRBV6-2/TRBV6-3

DNA: TGTGCCAGCAGCTCACTAGCGGGGAGTTCGGAGACCCAGTACTTC
CDR3: CASSSLAGSSETQYF
J: TRBJ2-5
D: TRBD2
size: -
V: TRBV11-2

DNA: TGTGCCAGCAGCTTGAGGACAGGGTTGAACTATGGCTACACCTTC
CDR3: CASSLRTGLNYGYTF
J: TRBJ1-2
D: TRBD1
size: -
V: TRBV5-4

DNA: TGTGCCAGCAAGGAGGGGGCGGTGAGCAATCAGCCCCAGCATTTT
CDR3: CASKEGAVSNQPQHF
J: TRBJ1-5
D: TRBD1
size: many
V: TRBV13

DNA: TGTGCCAGCGGGGGGCCCGGAGTGAACACTGAAGCTTTCTTT
CDR3: CASGGPGVNTEAFF
J: TRBJ1-1
D: -
size: many
V: TRBV6-1

DNA: TGCGCCAGCAGCTTGACCCTAGCGGGAGTTAACAATGAGCAGTTCTTC
CDR3: CASSLTLAGVNNEQFF
J: TRBJ2-1
D: TRBD2
size: many
V: TRBV5-1

DNA: TGTGCCAGCAGAGCAACGAACACCGGGGAGCTGTTTTTT
CDR3: CASRATNTGELFF
J: TRBJ2-2
D: -
size: few
V: TRBV2

DNA: TGCAGTGCTAGTTTTGGGACAGGGGGGAACAGGCAGTACTTC
CDR3: CSASFGTGGNRQYF
J: TRBJ2-7
D: TRBD1
size: -
V: TRBV20-1

DNA: TGTGCCAGCAGTGGGGGCTCGGGTGTAGAGACCCAGTACTTC
CDR3: CASSGGSGVETQYF
J: TRBJ2-5
D: -
size: -
V: TRBV6-1

DNA: TGTGCCAGCAGTTTACAGGGGGCTCCTGAAGCTTTCTTT
CDR3: CASSLQGAPEAFF
J: TRBJ1-1
D: TRBD1
size: -
V: TRBV27

DNA: TGTGCCAGCAGTCGCGAGGGGGAGGGCCTCTCAGATACGCAGTATTTT
CDR3: CASSREGEGLSDTQYF
J: TRBJ2-3
D: -
size: many
V: TRBV27

DNA: TGTGCCAGCAGGGGGACAGGGGCATTTCGCAATCAGCCCCAGCATTTT
CDR3: CASRGTGAFRNQPQHF
J: TRBJ1-5
D: TRBD1
size: few
V: TRBV6-1

DNA: TGTGCCAGCAGCTTAGAGGGGACAGGGGGCGCGGTGACCCAGTACTTC
CDR3: CASSLEGTGGAVTQYF
J: TRBJ2-5
D: TRBD1
size: few
V: TRBV7-2

DNA: TGCAGTGCTAGACCTGGGGGGACTAGCGGGGGGGACGAGCAGTACTTC
CDR3: CSARPGGTSGGDEQYF
J: TRBJ2-7
D: TRBD2
size: -
V: TRBV20-1

DNA: TGTGCCAGCAGCTTGGCTCGGAGGCTGGAGACCCAGTACTTC
CDR3: CASSLARRLETQYF
J: TRBJ2-5
D: -
size: many
V: TRBV5-5

DNA: TGCGCCAGCAGCCAAGACGGGCAGGGGGCGTCAAATGAGCAGTTCTTC
CDR3: CASSQDGQGASNEQFF
J: TRBJ2-1
D: TRBD1
size: many
V: TRBV4-1

DNA: TGTGCCAGCGAGAACTTTGGAAACACCATATATTTT
CDR3: CASENFGNTIYF
J: TRBJ1-3
D: -
size: many
V: TRBV12-3/TRBV12-4

DNA: TGTGCCATCACCGGGACAGGGTTCTACGAGCAGTACTTC
CDR3: CAITGTGFYEQYF
J: TRBJ2-7
D: TRBD1
size: -
V: TRBV10-3

DNA: TGCAGTGCACCCGGCCCCAGAGTCGGGGAGACCCAGTACTTC
CDR3: CSAPGPRVGETQYF
J: TRBJ2-5
D: -
size: many
V: TRBV20-1

DNA: TGTGCCAGTGGGACAGGGACTGTTCAGCCCCAGCATTTT
CDR3: CASGTGTVQPQHF
J: TRBJ1-5
D: TRBD1
size: -
V: TRBV19

DNA: TGTGCCAGCAGCTTGGATTATCGACAGCCTAATGAAAAACTGTTTTTT
CDR3: CASSLDYRQPNEKLFF
J: TRBJ1-4
D: -
size: -
V: TRBV5-1

DNA: TGTGCCAGCCGAGCTCTAGGCAGGGGGCGCCGGGGAAACACCGGGGAGCTGTTTTTT
CDR3: CASRALGRGRRGNTGELFF
J: TRBJ2-2
D: TRBD1
size: -
V: TRBV11-2

DNA: TGTGCCAGCAGCCCGACTGGACAGGGGGCTTCGGCTTTCTTT
CDR3: CASSPTGQGASAFF
J: TRBJ1-1
D: TRBD1
size: many
V: TRBV7-3

DNA: TGTGCCAGCAGCGTGTCGGCGGGGCGAGAGACCCAGTACTTC
CDR3: CASSVSAGRETQYF
J: TRBJ2-5
D: -
size: few
V: TRBV12-3/TRBV12-4

DNA: TGTGCCAGCAGCCCAGGCCAAAGGATCTACGAGCAGTACTTC
CDR3: CASSPGQRIYEQYF
J: TRBJ2-7
D: -
size: many
V: TRBV3-1

DNA: TGTGCCAGCAGCGAGTCCCCTGGTGCCACCTACGAGCAGTACTTC
CDR3: CASSESPGATYEQYF
J: TRBJ2-7
D: -
size: -
V: TRBV9

DNA: TGTGCCAGCAGTTTTGGGGGACCCGGGGATGAGCAGTTCTTC
CDR3: CASSFGGPGDEQFF
J: TRBJ2-1
D: -
size: many
V: TRBV12-3/TRBV12-4

DNA: TGTGCCAGCAGCCCCCGGACTAGCGGGTACACCGGGGAGCTGTTTTTT
CDR3: CASSPRTSGYTGELFF
J: TRBJ2-2
D: TRBD2
size: many
V: TRBV5-1

DNA: TGTGCCAGCAGCTTTGGAGGACTTAATGAAAAACTGTTTTTT
CDR3: CASSFGGLNEKLFF
J: TRBJ1-4
D: -
size: few
V: TRBV5-4

DNA: TGCAGCGTTGGGTTCGCGGGACAGGGGAATACAGATACGCAGTATTTT
CDR3: CSVGFAGQGNTDTQYF
J: TRBJ2-3
D: TRBD1
size: few
V: TRBV29-1

DNA: TGCAGCGTTCTCGCTCCCGGTACGAACACCGGGGAGCTGTTTTTT
CDR3: CSVLAPGTNTGELFF
J: TRBJ2-2
D: -
size: -
V: TRBV29-1